This T cell receptor beta chain was profiled in a study of cytomegalovirus exposure and HLA in healthy donors. Points from the study as a whole: Exclusion as indistinguishable affected some V segments, including TRBV6-2 and TRBV6-3.

To note about this clone: Its antigen is unidentified.

13 Jbeta primers and 60 Vbeta primers were used for the PCR. This table comes from immunoSEQ multiplex PCR, and its TCRdb copy is limited to in-frame clones, with some not included. This table has 90,000 or so clones, over 70% appearing once. Germline V gene data show CDR1 as SGHDT and CDR2 as YYEEEE. J lost 1 base, V lost 3 bases, and 3 bases had no gene match. The CDR3 sequence is 14 residues long. The sequence derives from a man in his fifties in good health and CMV-seropositive. The chain has TRBV5-6 and TRBJ2-5, with TRBD1 matching over 7 bases. The specimen was PBMCs. CDR3 loop: CASSSTGVQETQYF. The CDR3 DNA sequence: TGTGCCAGCAGCTCCACAGGGGTCCAAGAGACCCAGTACTTC. The full variable domain, its missing parts supplied by reference TRBV5-6 and TRBJ2-5, is DAGVTQSPTHLIKTRGQQVTLRCSPKSGHDTVSWYQQALGQGPQFIFQYYEEEERQRGNFPDRFSGHQFPNYSSELNVNALLLGDSALYLCASSSTGVQETQYFGPGTRLLVL.